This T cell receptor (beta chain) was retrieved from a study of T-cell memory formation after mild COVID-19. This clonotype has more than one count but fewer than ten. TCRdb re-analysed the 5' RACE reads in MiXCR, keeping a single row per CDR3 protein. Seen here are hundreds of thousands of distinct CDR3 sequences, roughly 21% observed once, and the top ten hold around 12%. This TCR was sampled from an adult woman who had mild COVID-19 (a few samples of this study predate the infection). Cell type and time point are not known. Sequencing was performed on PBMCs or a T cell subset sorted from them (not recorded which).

CDR3 in amino acids: CASSQGAGALSYEQYF. CDR3 DNA: TGCGCCAGCAGCCAAGGAGCGGGGGCACTTTCCTACGAGCAGTACTTC. The gene calls are TRBV4-1 and TRBJ2-7; 8 bases fit TRBD2. Germline-derived CDR1 and CDR2 are MGHRA and YSYEKL. The CDR3 spans 16 residues. With 1 base clipped from V and 1 base from J, the junction kept 6 bases outside the gene matches.